The rows below give T cell receptor beta chains drawn from one sample of a study of T-cell reconstitution after alpha-beta-depleted transplantation in children. MiXCR, run by TCRdb on the PCR reads, gives a single entry per CDR3 protein. This repertoire shows 500,000 or so distinct CDR3 sequences, around a third found once; its top ten account for 2% to 3%. The sample consisted of PBMCs from the stem cell graft donor, taken from the stem cell graft. Receptors originate from a human donor who donated a stem cell graft to a child with aplastic anemia. Each CDR3 is given with its conserved first and last residue. D genes are given only for firm matches. Size is omitted from some rows. Given values are once, few, many or a class for expanded clones.

TRBJ2-7,.,TRBV20-1,few,CSAQHTSSSYEQYF,TGCAGTGCTCAACATACTAGCAGCTCCTACGAGCAGTACTTC
TRBJ2-1,.,TRBV30,.,CAWSVDGGSYNEQFF,TGTGCCTGGAGTGTGGACGGGGGCTCCTACAATGAGCAGTTCTTC
TRBJ2-1,TRBD2,TRBV6-1,.,CASSEGTVAGSELFF,TGTGCCAGCAGTGAAGGGACGGTAGCGGGTTCTGAGCTGTTCTTC
TRBJ2-1,TRBD1,TRBV6-2/TRBV6-3,.,CASRLQGALGNEQFF,TGTGCCAGCAGATTACAGGGGGCCTTAGGCAATGAGCAGTTCTTC
TRBJ2-7,.,TRBV20-1,.,CSAHPLARGYEQYF,TGCAGTGCACATCCACTAGCAAGGGGGTACGAGCAGTACTTC
TRBJ2-7,.,TRBV28,.,CASREGRATYEQYF,TGTGCCAGCAGGGAGGGGCGCGCAACCTACGAGCAGTACTTC
TRBJ2-4,TRBD1,TRBV29-1,.,CSVVKQGAKNIQYF,TGCAGCGTTGTAAAACAGGGGGCCAAAAACATTCAGTACTTC
TRBJ1-1,TRBD1,TRBV4-2,few,CASSQGDRGSTEAFF,TGTGCCAGCAGCCAAGGGGACAGGGGGAGCACTGAAGCTTTCTTT
TRBJ1-2,.,TRBV7-6,.,CASSLAGYDGYTF,TGTGCCAGCAGCTTAGCAGGTTACGATGGCTACACCTTC
TRBJ2-7,TRBD1,TRBV30,.,CAWSRGHGEQYF,TGTGCCTGGAGTAGGGGGCATGGCGAGCAGTACTTC
TRBJ2-7,TRBD2,TRBV28,few,CASRSGSYEQYF,TGTGCCAGCAGGAGCGGGAGCTACGAGCAGTACTTC
TRBJ1-2,TRBD1,TRBV7-9,few,CASSPTRTGRWAYGYTF,TGTGCCAGCAGCCCCACCCGGACAGGAAGGTGGGCCTATGGCTACACCTTC
TRBJ1-3,TRBD1,TRBV18,.,CASSPPGGFGNTIYF,TGTGCCAGCTCACCTCCAGGGGGCTTTGGAAACACCATATATTTT
TRBJ1-6,.,TRBV7-2,few,CASSLQKIGSPLHF,TGTGCCAGCAGCCTACAAAAAATAGGGTCCCCCCTCCACTTT
TRBJ1-1,TRBD1,TRBV7-3,few,CASSLIQGAGTEAFF,TGTGCCAGCAGCTTAATTCAGGGGGCGGGCACTGAAGCTTTCTTT
TRBJ2-1,TRBD1,TRBV29-1,.,CSVPRQGAYNEQFF,TGCAGCGTGCCCCGACAGGGTGCCTACAATGAGCAGTTCTTC
TRBJ2-3,TRBD1,TRBV2,.,CASSRQGVWDTQYF,TGTGCCAGCAGTAGACAGGGGGTTTGGGATACGCAGTATTTT
TRBJ2-3,.,TRBV4-3,.,CASSQKGHRATDTQYF,TGCGCCAGCAGCCAAAAAGGTCACAGGGCCACAGATACGCAGTATTTT
TRBJ1-2,.,TRBV10-3,.,CAISESVDTPPGYGYTF,TGTGCCATCAGTGAGTCGGTCGATACCCCACCTGGGTATGGCTACACCTTC
TRBJ1-1,.,TRBV12-3/TRBV12-4,.,CASSFTGSASEAFF,TGTGCCAGCAGTTTTACAGGGTCCGCGTCTGAAGCTTTCTTT
TRBJ1-1,TRBD1,TRBV25-1,.,CASSLTGTTEAFF,TGTGCCAGCAGCTTGACAGGGACCACTGAAGCTTTCTTT
TRBJ1-1,.,TRBV9,.,CASSVEPGQNTEAFF,TGTGCCAGCAGCGTAGAACCGGGACAGAACACTGAAGCTTTCTTT
TRBJ1-3,TRBD1,TRBV3-1,few,CASSPTGASGNTIYF,TGTGCCAGCAGCCCTACAGGGGCCTCTGGAAACACCATATATTTT
TRBJ1-1,.,TRBV7-3,once,CASSLVAQGTEAFF,TGTGCCAGCAGCTTAGTGGCGCAGGGAACTGAAGCTTTCTTT
TRBJ2-1,TRBD2,TRBV15,.,CATSRDGPGRGYNEQFF,TGTGCCACCAGCAGAGATGGCCCCGGGAGGGGCTACAATGAGCAGTTCTTC
TRBJ1-1,.,TRBV19,many,CASSLTGTEAFF,TGTGCCAGTAGTCTAACAGGGACTGAAGCTTTCTTT
TRBJ1-1,TRBD1,TRBV18,few,CASSPPGQGPEAFF,TGTGCCAGCTCACCACCGGGACAGGGGCCTGAAGCTTTCTTT
TRBJ2-2,TRBD2,TRBV3-1,.,CASSHRGGWNTGELFF,TGTGCCAGCAGCCATCGGGGGGGCTGGAACACCGGGGAGCTGTTTTTT
TRBJ2-1,TRBD2,TRBV5-1,few,CASSLVRGSAPLDEQFF,TGCGCCAGCAGCTTGGTTCGCGGGAGCGCCCCTTTGGATGAGCAGTTCTTC
TRBJ1-1,.,TRBV6-5,few,CASSWGRVAAEAFF,TGTGCCAGCAGTTGGGGACGGGTAGCGGCTGAAGCTTTCTTT
TRBJ2-1,.,TRBV24-1,few,CATSVRGRSSYNEQFF,TGTGCCACCAGTGTGCGGGGAAGAAGCTCCTACAATGAGCAGTTCTTC
TRBJ2-3,.,TRBV6-1,.,CASRGTSTDTQYF,TGTGCCAGCAGGGGGACTAGCACAGATACGCAGTATTTT
TRBJ2-5,.,TRBV21-1,.,CASSSRDMWETQYF,TGTGCCAGCAGCAGCAGGGATATGTGGGAGACCCAGTACTTC
TRBJ1-1,.,TRBV4-3,.,CASSQLLPGLGGTEAFF,TGCGCCAGCAGCCAACTTTTACCGGGACTGGGAGGGACTGAAGCTTTCTTT
TRBJ2-1,TRBD1,TRBV13,.,CASTLPGQGNEQFF,TGTGCCAGCACCTTACCGGGACAGGGTAATGAGCAGTTCTTC
TRBJ2-2,TRBD2,TRBV5-5,.,CASSVRGGSTGELFF,TGTGCCAGCAGCGTACGGGGGGGGAGCACCGGGGAGCTGTTTTTT
TRBJ1-5,TRBD1,TRBV10-3,.,CAISEWGRGRESNQPQHF,TGTGCCATCAGTGAGTGGGGCAGGGGGCGTGAGAGCAATCAGCCCCAGCATTTT
TRBJ2-5,.,TRBV5-6,few,CASSLGTQYQETQYF,TGTGCCAGCAGCTTGGGGACTCAGTACCAAGAGACCCAGTACTTC
TRBJ1-2,TRBD1,TRBV7-2,few,CASSSGQGRYYGYTF,TGTGCCAGCAGCTCGGGACAGGGGAGATACTATGGCTACACCTTC
TRBJ2-4,.,TRBV7-2,.,CASSPGPSGIQYF,TGTGCCAGCAGCCCCGGGCCGTCGGGCATTCAGTACTTC
TRBJ2-1,TRBD2,TRBV4-3,.,CASSQRDYPYNEQFF,TGCGCCAGCAGCCAGCGGGACTACCCCTACAATGAGCAGTTCTTC
TRBJ1-4,.,TRBV5-1,.,CASSFWAGEGEKLFF,TGCGCCAGCAGCTTTTGGGCAGGGGAAGGTGAAAAACTGTTTTTT
TRBJ2-7,TRBD1,TRBV12-3/TRBV12-4,.,CASRVRDRQYF,TGTGCCAGCAGGGTCCGGGACAGGCAGTACTTC
TRBJ2-1,.,TRBV5-8,few,CASSLMLVTDSYNEQFF,TGTGCCAGCAGCTTGATGCTCGTCACCGACTCCTACAATGAGCAGTTCTTC
TRBJ1-1,.,TRBV6-2/TRBV6-3,.,CASSYPIPTGPNTEAFF,TGTGCCAGCAGTTACCCAATCCCGACAGGACCAAACACTGAAGCTTTCTTT
TRBJ2-1,TRBD1,TRBV24-1,.,CATSDPGQGFYNEQFF,TGTGCCACCAGTGATCCGGGACAGGGCTTCTACAATGAGCAGTTCTTC
TRBJ2-3,.,TRBV29-1,.,CSVAVRGVTDTQYF,TGCAGCGTTGCAGTCAGGGGGGTGACAGATACGCAGTATTTT
TRBJ2-2,TRBD2,TRBV20-1,few,CSARDTSGRGELFF,TGCAGTGCTAGAGATACGAGCGGGAGAGGGGAGCTGTTTTTT
TRBJ2-3,.,TRBV7-2,.,CASSLRQGRADTQYF,TGTGCCAGCAGCCTGAGACAGGGGAGGGCAGATACGCAGTATTTT
TRBJ2-2,.,TRBV6-2/TRBV6-3,.,CASSYPRKQLNTGELFF,TGTGCCAGCAGTTACCCTAGGAAGCAGTTGAACACCGGGGAGCTGTTTTTT
TRBJ1-2,.,TRBV20-1,few,CSARDGSYGYTF,TGCAGTGCTAGAGATGGTAGCTATGGCTACACCTTC
TRBJ1-2,.,TRBV29-1,.,CSDDGYTF,TGCAGCGATGATGGCTACACCTTC